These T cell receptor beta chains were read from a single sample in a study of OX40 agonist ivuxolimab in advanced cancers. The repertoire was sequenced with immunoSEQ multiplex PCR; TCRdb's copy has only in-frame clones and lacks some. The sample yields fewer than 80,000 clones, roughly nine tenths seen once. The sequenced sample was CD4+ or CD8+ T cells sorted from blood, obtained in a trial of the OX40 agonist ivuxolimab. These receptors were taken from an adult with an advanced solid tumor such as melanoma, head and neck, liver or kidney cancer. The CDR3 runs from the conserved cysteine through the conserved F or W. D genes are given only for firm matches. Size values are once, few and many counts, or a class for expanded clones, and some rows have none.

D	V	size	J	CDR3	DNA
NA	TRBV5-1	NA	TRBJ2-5	CASSWDQETQYF	TGCGCCAGCAGCTGGGATCAAGAGACCCAGTACTTC
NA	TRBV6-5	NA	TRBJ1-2	CASSSRDGRMMGYTF	TGTGCCAGCAGTTCCCGGGACGGCCGTATGATGGGCTACACCTTC
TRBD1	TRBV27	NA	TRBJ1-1	CASSLNGQGNTEAFF	TGTGCCAGCAGTTTAAACGGACAGGGGAACACTGAAGCTTTCTTT
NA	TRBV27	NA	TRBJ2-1	CASKVDSLSYNEQFF	TGTGCCAGCAAAGTTGACAGTTTATCCTACAATGAGCAGTTCTTC
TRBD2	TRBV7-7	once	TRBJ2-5	CASSLEGTSGRGASGTQYF	TGTGCCAGCAGCTTAGAAGGGACTAGCGGGAGGGGAGCATCTGGGACCCAGTACTTC
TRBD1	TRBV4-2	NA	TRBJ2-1	CASSEYGQAGRNEQFF	TGTGCCAGCAGCGAGTACGGACAGGCGGGTAGGAATGAGCAGTTCTTC
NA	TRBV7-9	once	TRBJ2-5	CASSLMGLQETQYF	TGTGCCAGCAGCTTGATGGGACTTCAAGAGACCCAGTACTTC
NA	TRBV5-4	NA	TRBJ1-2	CASSAPGHVYGYTF	TGTGCCAGCAGCGCACCGGGACACGTATATGGCTACACCTTC
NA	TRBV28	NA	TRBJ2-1	CASSLGIYNEQFF	TGTGCCAGCAGTTTGGGGATCTACAATGAGCAGTTCTTC
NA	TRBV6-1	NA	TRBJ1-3	CASSETGNTIYF	TGTGCCAGCAGTGAGACAGGAAACACCATATATTTT
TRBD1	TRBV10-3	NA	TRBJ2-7	CAMKGTGFEQYF	TGTGCCATGAAAGGGACAGGGTTCGAGCAGTACTTC
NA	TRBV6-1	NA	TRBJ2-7	CASSEGSRVYEQYF	TGTGCCAGCAGTGAGGGGAGCAGGGTCTACGAGCAGTACTTC
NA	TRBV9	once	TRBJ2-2	CASSVAGTYTGELFF	TGTGCCAGCAGCGTAGCGGGCACCTACACCGGGGAGCTGTTTTTT
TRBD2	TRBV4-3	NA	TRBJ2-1	CASRGGTANEQFF	TGCGCCAGCAGGGGGGGGACGGCCAATGAGCAGTTCTTC
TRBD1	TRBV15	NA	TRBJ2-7	CATSLDRGDEQYF	TGTGCCACCAGCCTAGACAGGGGCGACGAGCAGTACTTC
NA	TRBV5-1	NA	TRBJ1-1	CASSLIQGNAEAFF	TGCGCCAGCAGCTTGATCCAGGGGAATGCGGAAGCTTTCTTT
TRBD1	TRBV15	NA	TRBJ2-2	CATSRGDRVTGELFF	TGTGCCACCAGCAGAGGCGACAGGGTAACCGGGGAGCTGTTTTTT
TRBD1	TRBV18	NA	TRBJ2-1	CASSPGQGALVNEQFF	TGTGCCAGCTCACCGGGACAGGGGGCTTTAGTCAATGAGCAGTTCTTC
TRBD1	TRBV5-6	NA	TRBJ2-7	CASSGSDRAPYEQYF	TGTGCCAGCAGCGGCTCCGACAGGGCCCCCTACGAGCAGTACTTC
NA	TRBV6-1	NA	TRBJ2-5	CASIQLGREETQYF	TGTGCCAGCATCCAGTTGGGGCGAGAAGAGACCCAGTACTTC
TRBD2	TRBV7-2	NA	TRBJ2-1	CASSRPRIAGGRTYNEQFF	TGTGCCAGCAGCCGACCTCGTATAGCGGGAGGTCGTACCTACAATGAGCAGTTCTTC
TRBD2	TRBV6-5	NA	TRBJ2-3	CASSTTSGRDTQYF	TGTGCCAGCAGTACGACTAGCGGGAGGGATACGCAGTATTTT
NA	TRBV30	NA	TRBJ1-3	CAWSHASSGNTIYF	TGTGCCTGGAGCCACGCGAGCTCTGGAAACACCATATATTTT
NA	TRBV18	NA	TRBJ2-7	CASSRETSYEQYF	TGTGCCAGCTCACGCGAGACCTCCTACGAGCAGTACTTC
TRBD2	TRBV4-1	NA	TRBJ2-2	CASSQTRLAGVTGELFF	TGCGCCAGCAGCCAAACCCGACTAGCGGGAGTCACCGGGGAGCTGTTTTTT
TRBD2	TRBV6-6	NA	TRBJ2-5	CASSYGGSGWETQYF	TGTGCCAGCAGTTACGGCGGGAGCGGATGGGAGACCCAGTACTTC
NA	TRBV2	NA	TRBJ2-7	CATSGRTPRQYF	TGTGCCACCTCGGGACGGACGCCGCGGCAGTACTTC
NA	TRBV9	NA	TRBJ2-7	CASSPRGGPVEQYF	TGTGCCAGCAGCCCCCGTGGGGGGCCGGTAGAGCAGTACTTC
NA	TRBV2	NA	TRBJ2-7	CASTSFYEQYF	TGTGCCAGCACTAGCTTTTACGAGCAGTACTTC
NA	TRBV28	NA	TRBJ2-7	CASGNGPDSYEQYF	TGTGCCAGCGGTAATGGGCCGGATTCCTACGAGCAGTACTTC
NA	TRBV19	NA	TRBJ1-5	CASSPTRAKRGPQHF	TGTGCCAGTAGTCCTACTCGGGCAAAGAGAGGGCCCCAGCATTTT
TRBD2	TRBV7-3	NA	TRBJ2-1	CASSLNRGGRGNEQFF	TGTGCCAGCAGTCTTAATAGGGGCGGGAGGGGGAATGAGCAGTTCTTC
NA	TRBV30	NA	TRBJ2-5	CAWTGTPQETQYF	TGTGCCTGGACCGGGACACCTCAAGAGACCCAGTACTTC